The present entry profiles one T cell receptor (beta chain) with its context. J gave up 7 bases and V 4 bases, and 6 bases lay outside the gene matches. Germline V gene data show CDR1 as MNHEY and CDR2 as SVGAGI. The CDR3 totals 14 residues. In the study's own analysis: Reference gene primer amplification gave estimated nucleated cell counts. The data were produced by immunoSEQ multiplex PCR, yet TCRdb's version contains in-frame clones alone and is incomplete. The V and J calls and clone size were taken over from that table, and D and trimming were inferred from the DNA. The sample yields 200,000 or so clones, approximately 82% seen once. This entry is derived from a study of blood T cell repertoires in COVID-19.

This TCR was sampled from a human donor with acute or convalescent COVID-19. The donor label of this sample is uncertain. Material: peripheral blood. The chain employs TRBV6-5 and TRBJ2-1, with 8 bases identical to TRBD1. CDR3 protein: CASSSGQGWNEQFF. The CDR3 bases are TGTGCCAGCAGTTCTGGACAGGGATGGAATGAGCAGTTCTTC.